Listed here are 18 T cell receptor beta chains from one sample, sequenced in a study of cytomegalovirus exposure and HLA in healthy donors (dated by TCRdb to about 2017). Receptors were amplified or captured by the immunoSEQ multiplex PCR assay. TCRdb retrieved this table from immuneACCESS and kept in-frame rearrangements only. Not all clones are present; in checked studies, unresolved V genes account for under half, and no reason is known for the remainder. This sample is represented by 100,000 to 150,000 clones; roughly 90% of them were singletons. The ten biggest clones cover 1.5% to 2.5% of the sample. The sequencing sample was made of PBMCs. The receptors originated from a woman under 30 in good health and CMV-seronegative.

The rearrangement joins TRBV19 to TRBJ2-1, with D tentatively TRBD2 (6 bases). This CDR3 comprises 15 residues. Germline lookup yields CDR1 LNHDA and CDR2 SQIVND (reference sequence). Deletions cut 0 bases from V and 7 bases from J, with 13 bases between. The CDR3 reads CASSIDWGVGNEQFF. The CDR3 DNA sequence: TGTGCCAGTAGTATAGATTGGGGGGTCGGGAATGAGCAGTTCTTC.

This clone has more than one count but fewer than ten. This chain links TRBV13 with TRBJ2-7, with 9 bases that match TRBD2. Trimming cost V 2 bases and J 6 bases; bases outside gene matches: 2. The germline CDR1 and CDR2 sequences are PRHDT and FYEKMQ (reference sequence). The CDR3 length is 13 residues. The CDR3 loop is CASSLISGGEQYF. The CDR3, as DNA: TGTGCCAGCAGCTTAATTAGCGGGGGCGAGCAGTACTTC.

The CDR3, as DNA: TGTGCCAGCAAATTAGCGGGAGGGTCCTACAATGAGCAGTTCTTC. It specifies CASKLAGGSYNEQFF. V is TRBV6-5 and J is TRBJ2-1, with 11 bases identical to TRBD2. Unmatched junction bases numbered 3, after V lost 7 bases and J lost 1 base. This CDR3 contains 15 residues. The germline V gene has CDR1 MNHEY and CDR2 SVGAGI.

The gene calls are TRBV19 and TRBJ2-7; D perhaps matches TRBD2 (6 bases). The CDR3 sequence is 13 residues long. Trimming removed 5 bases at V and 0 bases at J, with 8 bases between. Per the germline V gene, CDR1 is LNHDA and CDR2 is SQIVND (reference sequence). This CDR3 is CASSFGSSYEQYF. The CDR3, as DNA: TGTGCCAGTAGTTTCGGGAGCTCCTACGAGCAGTACTTC.

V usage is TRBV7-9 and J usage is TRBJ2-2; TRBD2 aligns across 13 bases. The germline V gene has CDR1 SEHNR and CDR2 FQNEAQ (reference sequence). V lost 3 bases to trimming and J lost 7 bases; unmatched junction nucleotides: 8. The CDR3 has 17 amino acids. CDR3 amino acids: CASSFRLAGGGVGELFF. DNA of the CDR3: TGTGCCAGCAGCTTCAGACTAGCGGGAGGAGGAGTCGGGGAGCTGTTTTTT.

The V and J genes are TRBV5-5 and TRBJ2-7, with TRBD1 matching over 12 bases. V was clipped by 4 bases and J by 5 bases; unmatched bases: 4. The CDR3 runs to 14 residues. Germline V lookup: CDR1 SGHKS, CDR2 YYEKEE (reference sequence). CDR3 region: CASSTGQGADEQYF. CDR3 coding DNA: TGTGCCAGCAGCACGGGACAGGGGGCCGACGAGCAGTACTTC.

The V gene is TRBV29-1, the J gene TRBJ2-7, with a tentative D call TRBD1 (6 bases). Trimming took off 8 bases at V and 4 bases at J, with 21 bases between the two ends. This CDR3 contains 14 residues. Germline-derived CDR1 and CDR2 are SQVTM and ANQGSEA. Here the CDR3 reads CSIKGESRPYEQYF. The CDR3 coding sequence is TGCAGCATTAAGGGGGAGAGCCGACCTTACGAGCAGTACTTC.

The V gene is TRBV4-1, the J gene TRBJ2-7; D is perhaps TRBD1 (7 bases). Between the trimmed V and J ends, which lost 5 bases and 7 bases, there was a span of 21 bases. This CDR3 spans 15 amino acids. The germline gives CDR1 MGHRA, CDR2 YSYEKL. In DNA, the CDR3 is TGCGCCAGCAGCTTCAGACAGGGACTTTTGAGGGAGCAGTACTTC. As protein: CASSFRQGLLREQYF.

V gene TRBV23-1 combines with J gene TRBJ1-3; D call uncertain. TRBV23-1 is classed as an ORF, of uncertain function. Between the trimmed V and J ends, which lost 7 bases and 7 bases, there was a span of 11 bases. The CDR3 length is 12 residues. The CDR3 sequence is CASTSPTNTIYF. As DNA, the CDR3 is TGCGCCAGCACTTCTCCAACTAACACCATATATTTT.

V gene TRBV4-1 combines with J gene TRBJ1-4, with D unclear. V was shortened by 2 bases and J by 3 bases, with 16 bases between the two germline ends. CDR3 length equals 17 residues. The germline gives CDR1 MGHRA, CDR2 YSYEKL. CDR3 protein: CASSQHPAVSSNEKLFF. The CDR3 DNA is TGCGCCAGCAGCCAACACCCGGCGGTTTCCTCTAATGAAAAACTGTTTTTT.

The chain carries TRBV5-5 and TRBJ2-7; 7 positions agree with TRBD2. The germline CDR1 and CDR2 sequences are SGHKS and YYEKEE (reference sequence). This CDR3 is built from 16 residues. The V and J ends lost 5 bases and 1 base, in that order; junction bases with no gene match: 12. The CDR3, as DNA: TGTGCCAGCAGGGGGATTTGGGGCGGGGGATCCTACGAGCAGTACTTC. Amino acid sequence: CASRGIWGGGSYEQYF.

The DNA of the CDR3 is TGTGCCAGCAGCCAGAAGAACAGACGGGGGGATACGCAGTATTTT. This encodes CASSQKNRRGDTQYF. The rearrangement joins TRBV7-9 to TRBJ2-3, with D possibly being TRBD2 (6 bases). V lost 5 bases and J 6 bases, leaving 18 bases between the germline ends. The CDR3 contains 15 residues. Germline V CDR1 and CDR2: SEHNR, FQNEAQ (reference sequence).

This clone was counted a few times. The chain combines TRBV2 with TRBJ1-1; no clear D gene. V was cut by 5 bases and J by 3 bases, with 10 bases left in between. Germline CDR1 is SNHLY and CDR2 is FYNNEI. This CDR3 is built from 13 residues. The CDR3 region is CASSPDGYTEAFF. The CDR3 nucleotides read TGTGCCAGCAGTCCTGACGGGTACACTGAAGCTTTCTTT.

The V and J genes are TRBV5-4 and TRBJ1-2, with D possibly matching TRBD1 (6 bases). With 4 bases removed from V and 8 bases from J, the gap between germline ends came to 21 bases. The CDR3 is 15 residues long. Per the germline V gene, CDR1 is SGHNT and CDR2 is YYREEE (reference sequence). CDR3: CASSPAVSQGLGYTF. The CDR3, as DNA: TGTGCCAGCAGCCCCGCCGTTTCGCAGGGGCTCGGCTACACCTTC.

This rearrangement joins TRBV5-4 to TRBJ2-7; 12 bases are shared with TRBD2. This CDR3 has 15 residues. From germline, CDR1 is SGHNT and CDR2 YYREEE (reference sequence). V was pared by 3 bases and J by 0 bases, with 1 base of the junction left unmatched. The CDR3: CASSWGLAGSYEQYF. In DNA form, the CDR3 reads TGTGCCAGCAGCTGGGGACTAGCGGGCTCCTACGAGCAGTACTTC.

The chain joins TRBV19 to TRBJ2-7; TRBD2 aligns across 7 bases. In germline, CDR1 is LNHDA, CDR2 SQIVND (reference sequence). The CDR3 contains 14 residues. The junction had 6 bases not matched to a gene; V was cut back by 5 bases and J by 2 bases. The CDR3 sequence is CASSLWGGPYEQYF. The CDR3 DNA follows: TGTGCCAGTAGTCTATGGGGGGGACCCTACGAGCAGTACTTC.

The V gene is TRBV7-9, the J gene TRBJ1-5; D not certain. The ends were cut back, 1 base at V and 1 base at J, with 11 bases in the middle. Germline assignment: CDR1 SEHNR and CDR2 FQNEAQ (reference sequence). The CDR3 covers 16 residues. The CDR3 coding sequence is TGTGCCAGCAGCTTAGTGGGAGGGTCCAGCAATCAGCCCCAGCATTTT. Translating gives CASSLVGGSSNQPQHF.

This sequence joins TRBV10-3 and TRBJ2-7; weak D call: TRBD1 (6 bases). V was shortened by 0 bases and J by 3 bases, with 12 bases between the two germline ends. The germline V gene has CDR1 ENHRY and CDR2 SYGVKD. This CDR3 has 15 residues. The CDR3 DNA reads TGTGCCATCAGTGAGTCGTGGGACAAGAACTACGAGCAGTACTTC. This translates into CAISESWDKNYEQYF.